Listed below are T cell receptor beta chains from one sample, sequenced in a study of cytomegalovirus exposure and HLA in healthy donors. Profiled with immunoSEQ multiplex PCR; TCRdb holds only in-frame clones, not every one. Among 90,000 to 150,000 clones listed, 70% to 85% were seen once. The sequenced sample consisted of PBMCs. The source is a man aged 45-65 years in good health and CMV-seropositive. Each CDR3 is given with its conserved first and last residue. The order of the fields is V gene, J gene, D gene, clone size, CDR3 protein, CDR3 DNA. The D gene is left open where the match is weak. Expanded clones are given a class, and other clones once, few, many or no size at all.

>TRBV4-3|TRBJ1-2|.|.
CASSQGTAGYGYTF
TGCGCCAGCAGCCAAGGAACAGCCGGCTATGGCTACACCTTC
>TRBV2|TRBJ2-2|TRBD1|.
CASAPGQGSGELFF
TGTGCCAGCGCCCCGGGACAGGGGTCCGGGGAGCTGTTTTTT
>TRBV7-2|TRBJ1-2|.|once
CASSLPQIYYGYTF
TGTGCCAGCAGCTTACCCCAGATCTACTATGGCTACACCTTC
>TRBV4-2|TRBJ1-2|TRBD1|.
CASSQDSGTGIRGYTF
TGTGCCAGCAGCCAAGATTCCGGGACAGGGATTCGTGGCTACACCTTC
>TRBV5-1|TRBJ2-7|.|.
CASSLRNPGYEQYF
TGCGCCAGCAGCTTGAGGAACCCAGGGTACGAGCAGTACTTC
>TRBV18|TRBJ2-5|TRBD2|.
CASSPKLADQETQYF
TGTGCCAGCTCACCTAAACTAGCGGACCAGGAGACCCAGTACTTC
>TRBV6-4|TRBJ2-3|.|.
CASSAGVTDTQYF
TGTGCCAGCAGTGCGGGAGTCACAGATACGCAGTATTTT
>TRBV18|TRBJ2-3|.|.
CASSPPPRTDTQYF
TGTGCCAGCTCACCGCCCCCCAGAACAGATACGCAGTATTTT
>TRBV30|TRBJ1-2|.|.
CAWNRGGAGYVYTF
TGTGCCTGGAACCGGGGGGGGGCAGGTTATGTCTACACCTTC
>TRBV28|TRBJ2-6|.|.
CASSLGGAASGANVLTF
TGTGCCAGCAGTTTGGGGGGGGCTGCGTCTGGGGCCAACGTCCTGACTTTC
>TRBV5-1|TRBJ1-4|.|few
CASSSVAREKLFF
TGCGCCAGCAGCTCGGTAGCCAGAGAAAAACTGTTTTTT
>TRBV6-5|TRBJ1-1|TRBD1|few
CASSTGGGTEAFF
TGTGCCAGCAGTACAGGGGGCGGCACTGAAGCTTTCTTT
>TRBV28|TRBJ1-2|.|once
CASSFQNPGHQYGYTF
TGTGCCAGCAGTTTTCAAAATCCGGGACACCAATATGGCTACACCTTC
>TRBV4-1|TRBJ2-7|TRBD2|.
CASSQVGLAGGVTHEQYF
TGCGCCAGCAGCCAAGTGGGGCTAGCGGGAGGGGTTACCCACGAGCAGTACTTC
>TRBV27|TRBJ2-7|.|.
CASSPLFRGDEQYF
TGTGCCAGCAGTCCCCTTTTCAGGGGCGACGAGCAGTACTTC
>TRBV10-1|TRBJ2-3|TRBD1|.
CASSELRTGSTDTQYF
TGCGCCAGCAGTGAGTTAAGGACAGGAAGCACAGATACGCAGTATTTT
>TRBV19|TRBJ1-5|TRBD1|.
CASSKTGDNQPQHF
TGTGCCAGTAGTAAGACAGGGGACAATCAGCCCCAGCATTTT
>TRBV7-2|TRBJ1-5|.|.
CASARKGREPQHF
TGTGCCAGCGCCCGGAAGGGCAGGGAGCCCCAGCATTTT
>TRBV7-6|TRBJ2-1|.|.
CASSSTGNSYNEQFF
TGTGCCAGCAGCTCCACAGGAAATAGCTACAATGAGCAGTTCTTC
>TRBV18|TRBJ1-1|.|.
CASSVDTLNTEAFF
TGTGCCAGCTCGGTGGACACACTGAACACTGAAGCTTTCTTT
>TRBV4-2|TRBJ2-7|TRBD1|.
CASSADRGPSYEQYF
TGTGCCAGCAGCGCGGACAGGGGACCCTCCTACGAGCAGTACTTC
>TRBV28|TRBJ1-2|TRBD1|.
CASIPDRDYGYTF
TGTGCCAGCATCCCCGACAGGGACTATGGCTACACCTTC
>TRBV10-3|TRBJ1-2|TRBD1|.
CATRDRADGYTF
TGTGCCACAAGGGACAGGGCCGATGGCTACACCTTC
>TRBV6-5|TRBJ2-7|.|.
CASSPWIAALEQYF
TGTGCCAGCAGTCCGTGGATAGCGGCCCTCGAGCAGTACTTC
>TRBV7-9|TRBJ1-1|.|few
CASSKNTRVGTEAFF
TGTGCCAGCAGCAAAAATACCAGGGTTGGAACTGAAGCTTTCTTT
>TRBV6-5|TRBJ2-1|TRBD2|.
CASSLAGGPYEQFF
TGTGCCAGCAGTTTAGCGGGGGGGCCCTATGAGCAGTTCTTC
>TRBV7-8|TRBJ1-1|TRBD1|once
CASRQGVPNTEAFF
TGTGCCAGCCGACAGGGAGTTCCGAACACTGAAGCTTTCTTT
>TRBV28|TRBJ1-5|TRBD1|.
CASSDPGRGILYSNQPQHF
TGTGCCAGCAGTGACCCTGGCAGGGGGATTCTCTATAGCAATCAGCCCCAGCATTTT
>TRBV7-2|TRBJ1-2|.|.
CASSPVFQGSYGYTF
TGTGCCAGCAGCCCGGTCTTTCAGGGGAGCTATGGCTACACCTTC
>TRBV7-2|TRBJ1-4|TRBD1|.
CASSLGGQSTGKLFF
TGTGCCAGCAGCTTAGGGGGACAGTCAACAGGCAAACTGTTTTTT
>TRBV4-2|TRBJ2-1|TRBD2|.
CASSQDPGRAYNEQFF
TGTGCCAGCAGCCAAGACCCTGGGAGGGCCTACAATGAGCAGTTCTTC
>TRBV28|TRBJ2-7|TRBD1|.
CASSHRTGYYEQYF
TGTGCCAGCAGTCACAGGACAGGGTACTACGAGCAGTACTTC
>TRBV6-5|TRBJ1-2|.|.
CASSKSPTASSYTF
TGTGCCAGCAGCAAGTCACCGACAGCTAGTAGCTACACCTTC
>TRBV7-9|TRBJ2-2|TRBD1|few
CASSRTGDTGELFF
TGTGCCAGCAGCCGGACAGGGGACACCGGGGAGCTGTTTTTT
>TRBV5-5|TRBJ2-5|.|.
CASSLSETQYF
TGTGCCAGCAGCTTGTCGGAGACCCAGTACTTC
>TRBV7-2|TRBJ1-2|.|.
CASSSRSNYGYTF
TGTGCCAGCAGTTCCCGGTCTAACTATGGCTACACCTTC
>TRBV7-9|TRBJ1-4|TRBD1|.
CASSLARDRGEKLFF
TGTGCCAGCAGCTTAGCCCGGGACAGAGGGGAAAAACTGTTTTTT
>TRBV4-2|TRBJ2-3|TRBD1|.
CASSFRQGITDTQYF
TGTGCCAGCAGCTTCAGACAGGGCATTACAGATACGCAGTATTTT
>TRBV6-5|TRBJ2-7|.|.
CASSYFAAGSSYEQYF
TGTGCCAGCAGTTACTTCGCCGCTGGGAGCTCCTACGAGCAGTACTTC
>TRBV7-2|TRBJ2-7|.|.
CASSLAGSTYEQYF
TGTGCCAGCAGCTTAGCCGGTAGTACCTACGAGCAGTACTTC
>TRBV6-6|TRBJ2-2|.|.
CASSSYGSVNTGELFF
TGTGCCAGCAGTTCCTATGGTAGCGTGAACACCGGGGAGCTGTTTTTT
>TRBV6-6|TRBJ1-5|.|.
CASSYEQGGQPQHF
TGTGCCAGCAGTTACGAGCAGGGTGGACAGCCCCAGCATTTT
>TRBV29-1|TRBJ2-7|TRBD1|.
CSVVGTDSSYEQYF
TGCAGCGTTGTTGGGACAGACTCGTCCTACGAGCAGTACTTC
>TRBV15|TRBJ2-3|.|.
CATSSRYTDTQYF
TGTGCCACCAGCTCCCGGTACACAGATACGCAGTATTTT
>TRBV5-8|TRBJ1-2|.|few
CASSSRIGYTF
TGTGCCAGCAGCTCCAGAATTGGCTACACCTTC
>TRBV11-1|TRBJ2-7|TRBD2|.
CASTDRLAGAYEQYF
TGTGCCAGCACCGACAGACTAGCGGGGGCATACGAGCAGTACTTC
>TRBV5-8|TRBJ1-2|TRBD1|.
CASRKRDRVVGYTF
TGTGCCAGCAGAAAACGGGACAGGGTTGTTGGCTACACCTTC
>TRBV28|TRBJ1-2|TRBD1|few
CASSPRQGGDTF
TGTGCCAGCAGTCCGCGACAGGGGGGAGACACCTTC
>TRBV6-1|TRBJ2-5|.|.
CASRLGQGREQYF
TGTGCCAGCAGGCTGGGACAAGGCAGGGAGCAGTACTTC
>TRBV27|TRBJ2-2|.|once
CASSLFNTGELFF
TGTGCCAGCAGTCTCTTCAACACCGGGGAGCTGTTTTTT
>TRBV7-3|TRBJ2-1|.|.
CASSLGGFGNEQFF
TGTGCCAGCAGCTTAGGCGGGTTTGGCAATGAGCAGTTCTTC
>TRBV5-6|TRBJ1-5|TRBD1|.
CASSLRGTGDNQPQHF
TGTGCCAGCAGCTTGCGGGGGACAGGGGATAATCAGCCCCAGCATTTT
>TRBV9|TRBJ2-3|.|.
CASSVAWGPVADTQYF
TGTGCCAGCAGCGTAGCGTGGGGCCCGGTCGCAGATACGCAGTATTTT
>TRBV7-6|TRBJ2-7|.|.
CASSLDIGVSYGQYF
TGTGCCAGCAGCTTAGATATAGGGGTCTCCTACGGGCAGTACTTC